This is a list of T cell receptor beta chains from one sample in a study of cytomegalovirus exposure and HLA in healthy donors. Produced via immunoSEQ multiplex PCR; TCRdb's table is partial and in-frame only. Among about 100,000 clones, 75% to 90% were seen once, and the ten largest hold approximately 4%. Sequencing was carried out using PBMCs. These TCRs come from a man aged 30-40 years in good health and CMV-seronegative. Each CDR3 is given with its conserved first and last residue. Fields, in order: clone size, J gene, V gene, D gene, CDR3 protein, CDR3 DNA. D genes are given only for firm matches. A row's size may be missing; if present it is once, few, many or a size class.

clone size: NA; J gene: TRBJ2-1; V gene: TRBV28; D gene: NA; CDR3 protein: CASPLQFWGPIPNYNEQFF; CDR3 DNA: TGTGCCAGCCCGTTGCAATTTTGGGGGCCCATCCCCAACTACAATGAGCAGTTCTTC
clone size: NA; J gene: TRBJ2-5; V gene: TRBV5-4; D gene: NA; CDR3 protein: CASSQGGEETQYF; CDR3 DNA: TGTGCCAGCAGCCAAGGGGGGGAAGAGACCCAGTACTTC
clone size: NA; J gene: TRBJ1-5; V gene: TRBV5-1; D gene: TRBD1; CDR3 protein: CASSRQGSPRNQPQHF; CDR3 DNA: TGCGCCAGCAGTAGACAGGGGTCCCCTCGGAATCAGCCCCAGCATTTT
clone size: NA; J gene: TRBJ2-1; V gene: TRBV5-1; D gene: TRBD2; CDR3 protein: CASSRGLADYNEQFF; CDR3 DNA: TGCGCCAGCAGCAGGGGACTAGCGGACTACAATGAGCAGTTCTTC
clone size: NA; J gene: TRBJ1-2; V gene: TRBV6-6; D gene: TRBD1; CDR3 protein: CASRPRGLQLDYGYTF; CDR3 DNA: TGTGCCAGCAGGCCCAGGGGGCTCCAACTCGACTATGGCTACACCTTC
clone size: NA; J gene: TRBJ2-2; V gene: TRBV4-1; D gene: NA; CDR3 protein: CASSARGGSTGELFF; CDR3 DNA: TGCGCCAGCAGCGCTAGGGGGGGGAGCACCGGGGAGCTGTTTTTT
clone size: NA; J gene: TRBJ1-5; V gene: TRBV2; D gene: TRBD1; CDR3 protein: CASSKQGIGNQPQHF; CDR3 DNA: TGTGCCAGCAGTAAACAGGGGATCGGCAATCAGCCCCAGCATTTT
clone size: NA; J gene: TRBJ1-1; V gene: TRBV7-2; D gene: NA; CDR3 protein: CASSPSRTSNTEAFF; CDR3 DNA: TGTGCCAGCAGCCCTTCCCGGACATCTAACACTGAAGCTTTCTTT
clone size: NA; J gene: TRBJ2-7; V gene: TRBV10-3; D gene: NA; CDR3 protein: CAISPATSPHEQYF; CDR3 DNA: TGTGCCATCAGTCCGGCGACTAGTCCCCACGAGCAGTACTTC
clone size: NA; J gene: TRBJ2-5; V gene: TRBV7-6; D gene: NA; CDR3 protein: CASSFTDSQETQYF; CDR3 DNA: TGTGCCAGCAGCTTTACGGACAGCCAAGAGACCCAGTACTTC
clone size: NA; J gene: TRBJ1-4; V gene: TRBV7-9; D gene: TRBD1; CDR3 protein: CASSSPRDSDNEKLFF; CDR3 DNA: TGTGCCAGCAGTTCGCCTCGGGACAGCGATAATGAAAAACTGTTTTTT
clone size: NA; J gene: TRBJ1-2; V gene: TRBV19; D gene: NA; CDR3 protein: CASSTGTFGYTF; CDR3 DNA: TGTGCCAGTAGTACCGGGACATTTGGCTACACCTTC
clone size: NA; J gene: TRBJ1-4; V gene: TRBV30; D gene: NA; CDR3 protein: CAWSDKGGGNEKLFF; CDR3 DNA: TGTGCCTGGAGTGACAAGGGAGGAGGTAATGAAAAACTGTTTTTT
clone size: NA; J gene: TRBJ2-1; V gene: TRBV28; D gene: TRBD1; CDR3 protein: CAIRQGVRNEQFF; CDR3 DNA: TGTGCCATCCGACAGGGGGTGCGCAATGAGCAGTTCTTC
clone size: NA; J gene: TRBJ2-7; V gene: TRBV6-1; D gene: TRBD1; CDR3 protein: CASSQGTGGYEQYF; CDR3 DNA: TGTGCCAGCAGTCAGGGGACAGGGGGGTACGAGCAGTACTTC
clone size: few; J gene: TRBJ2-2; V gene: TRBV7-9; D gene: NA; CDR3 protein: CASSWRGPNTGELFF; CDR3 DNA: TGTGCCAGCAGCTGGAGGGGCCCGAACACCGGGGAGCTGTTTTTT
clone size: once; J gene: TRBJ2-1; V gene: TRBV9; D gene: NA; CDR3 protein: CASSVGGSLSSYNEQFF; CDR3 DNA: TGTGCCAGCAGCGTAGGTGGTAGTCTGAGCTCCTACAATGAGCAGTTCTTC
clone size: NA; J gene: TRBJ2-2; V gene: TRBV5-1; D gene: TRBD2; CDR3 protein: CASREAGGATGELFF; CDR3 DNA: TGCGCCAGCAGGGAAGCGGGAGGGGCCACCGGGGAGCTGTTTTTT
clone size: NA; J gene: TRBJ2-1; V gene: TRBV7-2; D gene: TRBD1; CDR3 protein: CASSLVPGQGSNEQFF; CDR3 DNA: TGTGCCAGCAGCTTAGTACCGGGACAGGGAAGCAATGAGCAGTTCTTC
clone size: NA; J gene: TRBJ1-1; V gene: TRBV7-2; D gene: NA; CDR3 protein: CASSSSRDTEAFF; CDR3 DNA: TGTGCCAGCAGCTCCTCCAGGGACACTGAAGCTTTCTTT